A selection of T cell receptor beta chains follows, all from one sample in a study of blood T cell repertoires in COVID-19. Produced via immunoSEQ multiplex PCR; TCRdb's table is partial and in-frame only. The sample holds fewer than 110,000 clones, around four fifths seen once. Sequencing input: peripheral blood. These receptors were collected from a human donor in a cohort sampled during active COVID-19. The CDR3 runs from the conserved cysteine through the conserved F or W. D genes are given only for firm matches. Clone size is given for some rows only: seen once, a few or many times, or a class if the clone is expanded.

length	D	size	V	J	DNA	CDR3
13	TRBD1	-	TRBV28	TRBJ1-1	TGTGCCAGCAGAAGGACAGGGGGAACTGAAGCTTTCTTT	CASRRTGGTEAFF
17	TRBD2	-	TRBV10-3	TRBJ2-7	TGTGCCATCAGTGAGACCCGAACTAGCGGATACTCCTACGAGCAGTACTTC	CAISETRTSGYSYEQYF
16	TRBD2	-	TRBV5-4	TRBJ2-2	TGTGCCAGCAGCCCTAGCGGGGGGGCGGGCACCGGGGAGCTGTTTTTT	CASSPSGGAGTGELFF
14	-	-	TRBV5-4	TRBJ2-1	TGTGCCAGCAGCTTGGACGGTAACTACAATGAGCAGTTCTTC	CASSLDGNYNEQFF
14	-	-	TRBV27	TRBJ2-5	TGTGCCAGCAGTAGGCAGGTCTCCCAAGAGACCCAGTACTTC	CASSRQVSQETQYF
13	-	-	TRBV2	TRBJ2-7	TGTGCCAGCAGGAGGGAACGGAGTTGGGAGCAGTACTTC	CASRRERSWEQYF
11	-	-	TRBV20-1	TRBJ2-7	TGCAGTGCTAGATCGGGGTTCGAGCAGTACTTC	CSARSGFEQYF
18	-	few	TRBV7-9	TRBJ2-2	TGTGCCAGCAGCTTAGCCGGGAGTAAGGAGGTGAACACCGGGGAGCTGTTTTTT	CASSLAGSKEVNTGELFF
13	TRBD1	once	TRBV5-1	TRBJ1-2	TGCGCCAGTGCCGGGACAGGGCGCTATGGCTACACCTTC	CASAGTGRYGYTF
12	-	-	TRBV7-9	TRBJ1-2	TGTGCCAGCAGCTTATTAGGAGGCGGCTACACCTTC	CASSLLGGGYTF
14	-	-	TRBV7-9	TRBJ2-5	TGTGCCAGCAGCTTTAAGGGGGGGCAAGAGACCCAGTACTTC	CASSFKGGQETQYF
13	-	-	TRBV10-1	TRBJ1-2	TGCGCCAGCAGTGAACAGACTAACTATGGCTACACCTTC	CASSEQTNYGYTF
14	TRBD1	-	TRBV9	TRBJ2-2	TGTGCCAGCAGCGCTTTGGACAGGCCCGGGGAGCTGTTTTTT	CASSALDRPGELFF
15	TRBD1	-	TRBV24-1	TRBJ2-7	TGTGCCACCAGTGATTTCTGGGACAGGTCCTACGAGCAGTACTTC	CATSDFWDRSYEQYF
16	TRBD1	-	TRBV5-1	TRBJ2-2	TGCGCCAGCAGCCCCCAAGGACAGGGGGCCACCGGGGAGCTGTTTTTT	CASSPQGQGATGELFF
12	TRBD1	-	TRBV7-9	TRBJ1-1	TGTGCCAGCACCTTAAGAGACAGGGATGCTTTCTTT	CASTLRDRDAFF
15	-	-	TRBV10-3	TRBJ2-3	TGTGCCATCAGCGGGGACTGGGCTAGCACAGATACGCAGTATTTT	CAISGDWASTDTQYF
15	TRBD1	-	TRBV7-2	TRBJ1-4	TGTGCCAGCAGCGTAGGGACAGCCCAAAGGGAAAAACTGTTTTTT	CASSVGTAQREKLFF
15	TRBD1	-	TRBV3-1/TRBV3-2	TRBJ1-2	TGTGCCAGCAGCCAAGATCTACAGGGGGGTCATGGCTACACCTTC	CASSQDLQGGHGYTF
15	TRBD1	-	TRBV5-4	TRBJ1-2	TGTGCCAGCAGCTTAGAGGGGGCTCTTTTCTATGGCTACACCTTC	CASSLEGALFYGYTF
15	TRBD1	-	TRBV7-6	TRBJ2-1	TGTGCCAGCAGCTTAGAGGGGGCCGGGTACAATGAGCAGTTCTTC	CASSLEGAGYNEQFF
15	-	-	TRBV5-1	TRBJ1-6	TGCGCCAGCAGCGTGGACAGTCCCTATAATTCACCCCTCCACTTT	CASSVDSPYNSPLHF
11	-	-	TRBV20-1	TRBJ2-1	TGCAGTGCTAGTCCCCTAGCAGAGCAGTTCTTC	CSASPLAEQFF
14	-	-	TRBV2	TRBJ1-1	TGTGCCAGCAGTGCTGGGGAGGTGGGCACTGAAGCTTTCTTT	CASSAGEVGTEAFF
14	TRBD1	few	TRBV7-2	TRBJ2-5	TGTGCCAGCAGCCCCAGGGGGTCGTGGGAGACCCAGTACTTC	CASSPRGSWETQYF
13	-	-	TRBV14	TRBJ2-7	TGTGCCAGCAGCCACGGCGGTTCCTACGAGCAGTACTTC	CASSHGGSYEQYF
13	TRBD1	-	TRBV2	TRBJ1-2	TGTGCCAGCAATGGACAGGCCTACTATGGCTACACCTTC	CASNGQAYYGYTF
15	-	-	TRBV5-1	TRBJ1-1	TGCGCCAGCAGCAAATCGACACCCTCTAACACTGAAGCTTTCTTT	CASSKSTPSNTEAFF